This record concerns one T cell receptor (beta chain) sequence. J was trimmed by 0 bases and V by 5 bases; bases with no gene match: 7. CDR3 length: 16 residues. Germline CDR1 MNHNY, CDR2 SVGAGI (reference sequence). The data derive from a study of blood T cell repertoires in COVID-19. Produced via immunoSEQ multiplex PCR; TCRdb's table is partial and in-frame only. Altogether 100,000 to 150,000 clones are present, 79% being singletons, with the ten largest covering 30% to 45%. This TCR came from a man in his forties or fifties with active or convalescent COVID-19. Sample: peripheral blood. The chain uses TRBV6-6 and TRBJ1-5; TRBD1 aligns across 7 bases. CDR3 residues: CASSGGTVDSNQPQHF. Written as DNA, the CDR3 is TGTGCCAGCAGTGGGGGGACAGTGGATAGCAATCAGCCCCAGCATTTT.